These 8 T cell receptor beta chains came from one sample sequenced in a study of blood T cell repertoires in COVID-19. Produced via immunoSEQ multiplex PCR; TCRdb's table is partial and in-frame only. The sample shows fewer than 350,000 clones, around 85% of them seen only once. Material: peripheral blood. The receptors come from a woman in her twenties or thirties with COVID-19, enrolled during active disease.

The chain links TRBV10-3 to TRBJ1-2, with 10 nucleotides matching TRBD1. Per the germline V gene, CDR1 is ENHRY and CDR2 is SYGVKD. V dropped 7 bases and J dropped 6; count of bases not matched to a gene: 2. This CDR3 contains 12 residues. The CDR3 reads CAINGQGDGYTF. The DNA for the CDR3 is TGTGCCATCAACGGACAGGGGGATGGCTACACCTTC.

This chain joins TRBV6-1 and TRBJ2-1; D gene unclear. V gave up 0 bases and J gave up 12 bases, with 12 bases separating them. The length of the CDR3 is 13 residues. CDR1 is MNHNS and CDR2 is SASEGT in the germline V gene. In DNA form, the CDR3 reads TGTGCCAGCAGTGAAGCGGCAGGTTGGGCGCAGTTCTTC. Amino acids: CASSEAAGWAQFF.

The gene calls are TRBV5-6 and TRBJ2-2; TRBD2 matches at 7 bases. CDR3 length: 16 residues. The junction had 6 bases not matched to a gene; V was cut back by 0 bases and J by 4 bases. Germline V gene sequence: CDR1 SGHDT, CDR2 YYEEEE. CDR3 in amino acids: CASSLELAIPTGELFF. Written as DNA, the CDR3 is TGTGCCAGCAGCTTGGAACTAGCGATCCCCACCGGGGAGCTGTTTTTT. Looking up the rest from reference TRBV5-6 and TRBJ2-2 gives the full variable domain: DAGVTQSPTHLIKTRGQQVTLRCSPKSGHDTVSWYQQALGQGPQFIFQYYEEEERQRGNFPDRFSGHQFPNYSSELNVNALLLGDSALYLCASSLELAIPTGELFFGEGSRLTVL.

This clone was picked up one time. The V call is TRBV29-1, the J call TRBJ1-1; D not certain. The ends were cut back, 4 bases at V and 8 bases at J, with 11 bases in the middle. The CDR3 totals 11 residues. The germline V gene encodes CDR1 SQVTM and CDR2 ANQGSEA. CDR3 coding DNA: TGCAGCGTTGTAGCCCTCGGAGAAGCTTTCTTT. Its protein product is CSVVALGEAFF.

This chain links TRBV19 with TRBJ2-7, with D perhaps TRBD2 (6 bases). The CDR3 extends over 14 amino acids. Germline CDR1 LNHDA, CDR2 SQIVND (reference sequence). Trimming pared 3 bases from V and 4 bases from J, leaving 13 bases between. The chain's CDR3 is CASSMGGHLYEQYF. The CDR3 bases are TGTGCCAGTAGTATGGGAGGACACTTATACGAGCAGTACTTC.

This chain links TRBV30 with TRBJ2-7; D gene uncertain. Per germline, CDR1 GTSNPN and CDR2 SVGIG (reference sequence). V lost 4 bases and J lost 1, with 5 bases in between. The CDR3 is made up of 11 amino acids. The CDR3 loop reads CAWTGSYEQYF. As DNA, the CDR3 is TGTGCCTGGACCGGTTCCTACGAGCAGTACTTC. Combining the CDR3 with reference TRBV30 and TRBJ2-7 gives the whole variable domain SQTIHQWPATLVQPVGSPLSLECTVEGTSNPNLYWYRQAAGRGLQLLFYSVGIGQISSEVPQNLSASRPQDRQFILSSKKLLLSDSGFYLCAWTGSYEQYFGPGTRLTVT.

The chain combines TRBV18 with TRBJ2-1; 9 bases are a match to TRBD2. Germline values: CDR1 KGHSH, CDR2 LQKENI. V was pared by 6 bases and J by 10 bases, with 4 bases of the junction left unmatched. CDR3 length: 12 residues. The CDR3 DNA follows: TGTGCCAGCTCTCGCGGGGGGGGAGAGCAGTTCTTC. Protein product: CASSRGGGEQFF.

CDR3 protein: CASSFAFGQGINYGYTF. In DNA form, the CDR3 reads TGTGCCAGCAGCTTCGCGTTCGGACAGGGGATTAACTATGGCTACACCTTC. The chain employs TRBV7-8 and TRBJ1-2; 9 bases agree with TRBD1. V shed 3 bases and J 1 base; nucleotides not matched to a gene: 9. The V gene's germline CDR1 is SGHVS and CDR2 FQNEAQ. This CDR3 is built from 17 residues.